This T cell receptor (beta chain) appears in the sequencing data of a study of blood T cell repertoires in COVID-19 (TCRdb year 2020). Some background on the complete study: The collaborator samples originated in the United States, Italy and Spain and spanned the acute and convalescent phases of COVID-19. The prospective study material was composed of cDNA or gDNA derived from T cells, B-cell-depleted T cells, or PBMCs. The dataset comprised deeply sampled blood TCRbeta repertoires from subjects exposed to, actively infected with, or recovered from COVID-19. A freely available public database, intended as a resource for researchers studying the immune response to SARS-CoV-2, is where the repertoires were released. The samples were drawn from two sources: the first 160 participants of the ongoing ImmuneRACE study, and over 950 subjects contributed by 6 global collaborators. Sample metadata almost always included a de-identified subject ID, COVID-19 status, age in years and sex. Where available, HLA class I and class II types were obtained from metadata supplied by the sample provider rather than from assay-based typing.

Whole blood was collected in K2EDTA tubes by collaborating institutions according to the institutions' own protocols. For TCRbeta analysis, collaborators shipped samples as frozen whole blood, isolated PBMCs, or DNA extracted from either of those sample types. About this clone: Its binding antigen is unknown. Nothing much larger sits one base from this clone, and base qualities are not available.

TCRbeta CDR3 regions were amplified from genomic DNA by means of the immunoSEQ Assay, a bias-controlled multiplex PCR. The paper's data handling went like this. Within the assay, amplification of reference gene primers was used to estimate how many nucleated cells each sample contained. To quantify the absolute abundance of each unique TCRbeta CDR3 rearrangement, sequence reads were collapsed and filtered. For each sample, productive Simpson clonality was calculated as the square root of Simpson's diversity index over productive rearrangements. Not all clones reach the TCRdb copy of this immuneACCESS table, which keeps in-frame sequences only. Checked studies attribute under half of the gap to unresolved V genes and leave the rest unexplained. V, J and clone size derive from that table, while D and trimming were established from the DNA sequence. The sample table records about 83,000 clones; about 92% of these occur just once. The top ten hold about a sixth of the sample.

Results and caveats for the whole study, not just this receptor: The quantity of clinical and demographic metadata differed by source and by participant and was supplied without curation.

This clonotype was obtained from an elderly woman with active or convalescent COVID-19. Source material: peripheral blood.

This receptor has the CDR3 CASSVGSSGGEETQYF. The sequenced DNA is TGTGCCAGCAGCGTAGGCAGTAGCGGGGGAGAAGAGACCCAGTACTTC. The sequence joins TRBV9 to TRBJ2-5, with 9 bases matching TRBD2. V is cut back by 0 bases and J by 3 bases, with 6 bases in the junction unmatched. The CDR3 has 16 amino acids, counting the end cysteine and phenylalanine. Only CDR3 DNA is held: 48 bases, read in frame from base 1. Reading the germline V gene gives CDR1 SGDLS and CDR2 YYNGEE.